This TCR beta chain is from a study of OX40 agonist ivuxolimab in advanced cancers. In terms of the full investigation: Ivuxolimab was an agonistic, fully human IgG2 monoclonal antibody directed against OX40 (CD134), a costimulatory receptor. Prior anti-PD-1, anti-PD-L1 or anti-CTLA-4 therapy was permitted, and 40% to 50% of dose-escalation patients had received checkpoint inhibitors. In the dose-escalation cohort, 75% to 90% of patients were male, and the mean age was 60 years with a range of roughly 23 to 79. Peripheral TCRbeta sequencing aimed to test whether ivuxolimab altered TCR sequence diversity and caused clonal T-cell expansion. Partial responses were achieved by three dose-escalation patients, of whom one had hepatocellular carcinoma and two had cutaneous melanoma. Intravenous ivuxolimab was administered to patients every 2 weeks at six dose levels: 0.01, 0.1, 0.3, 1.5, 3 and 10 mg/kg. The paper describes the monotherapy dose-escalation part (N of about 54 patients) of the phase I trial of ivuxolimab. Among the roughly 50 dose-escalation patients, roughly 20 had hepatocellular carcinoma, roughly 15 melanoma, 9 renal cell carcinoma and 9 head and neck cancer. The research as a whole found: In the 0.1-3.0 mg/kg groups, partial responders were among the patients with the lowest normalized peripheral clonal expansion, particularly in CD8+ T cells. After ivuxolimab, CD8+ T cells had more expanded clones than CD4+ T cells on average. Antigen specificity was not determined for the clonally expanded peripheral T cells. Low levels of normalized T-cell clonal expansion were also seen in some nonresponding patients. At doses of 0.1 to 3.0 mg/kg, clonal expansion of both CD4+ and CD8+ blood T cells was observed from baseline to week 6.

A note on this clone: This clone's antigen is unknown. Base qualities are missing; no much larger clone stands one base away.

The trial excluded patients who had a history of autoimmune disease or were on systemic immunosuppression. Peripheral blood for TCR sequencing was drawn from every dose cohort at baseline, at cycle 4 day 1 and at cycle 7 day 1. Samples came from an open-label, multicenter, first-in-human phase I dose-escalation trial of ivuxolimab. Adults with locally advanced or metastatic head and neck squamous cell, hepatocellular, melanoma or renal cell carcinoma were enrolled in the trial. Before TCR sequencing, CD4+ and CD8+ T cells were separately sorted from peripheral blood. For sequencing of the TCRbeta CDR3 region, genomic DNA was extracted from the sorted cells. The immunoSEQ Assay was used to sequence the TCRbeta CDR3 regions. Here the immuneACCESS table is served through TCRdb, limited to in-frame sequences with V and J called. Missing clones are a known gap in these copies; in checked studies unresolved V genes cover under half, and the rest lacks a known reason. The sample table shows approximately 91,000 clones, and approximately 83% are seen once. Together, the top ten hold just under 2% of the sample.

The CDR3 measures 17 amino acids from cysteine to phenylalanine. The DNA shown is the 51-base CDR3, in frame from base 1. CDR1 and CDR2 were assigned from the germline V gene as MGHRA and YSYEKL. V is trimmed back by 4 bases and J by 0 bases, and the junction contains 9 bases that no gene match accounts for. The sequence was collected from an adult with an advanced solid tumor such as melanoma, head and neck, liver or kidney cancer. The rearrangement combines TRBV4-1 with TRBJ2-4; TRBD2 lines up with 7 middle nucleotides. The sequencing used CD4+ or CD8+ T cells sorted from blood, collected in a trial of the OX40 agonist ivuxolimab. CDR3 sequence: CASSLHPGGKAKNIQYF. In nucleotide form, the sequence is TGCGCCAGCAGCCTCCATCCGGGGGGAAAAGCCAAAAACATTCAGTACTTC.